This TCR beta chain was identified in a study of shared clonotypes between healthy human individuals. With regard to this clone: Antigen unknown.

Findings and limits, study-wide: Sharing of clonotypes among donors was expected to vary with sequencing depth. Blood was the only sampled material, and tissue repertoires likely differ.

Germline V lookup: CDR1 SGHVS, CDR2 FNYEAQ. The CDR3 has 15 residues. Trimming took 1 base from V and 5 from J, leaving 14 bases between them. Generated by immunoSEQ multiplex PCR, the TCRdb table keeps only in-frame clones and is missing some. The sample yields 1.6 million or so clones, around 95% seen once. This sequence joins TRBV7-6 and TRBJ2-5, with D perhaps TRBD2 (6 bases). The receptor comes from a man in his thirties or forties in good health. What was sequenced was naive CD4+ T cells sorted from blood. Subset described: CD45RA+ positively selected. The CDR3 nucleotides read TGTGCCAGCAGCTTAGTGCCGGGAGTGAGGGAGACCCAGTACTTC. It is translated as CASSLVPGVRETQYF.